This T cell receptor beta chain was identified during a study of graft-versus-host responses after intestinal transplantation. TCRdb keeps only in-frame clones here, not all; method: immunoSEQ multiplex PCR. This table has fewer than 80,000 clones, 90% appearing once. A remark on this clone: Its antigen is unknown.

The clonotype originates from a human donor who was the organ donor for an intestinal transplant. The sequenced sample was unstimulated CD8+ T cells sorted from spleen or lymph node cells, obtained before transplant.

Here the CDR3 reads CATQGVNYEQYF. The CDR3 nucleotides read TGTGCCACCCAGGGGGTAAACTACGAGCAGTACTTC. The chain combines TRBV28 with TRBJ2-7; 7 bases match TRBD1. The CDR3 runs 12 residues. The V gene's germline CDR1 is MDHEN and CDR2 SYDVKM. The V and J ends lost 10 bases and 3 bases, in that order; junction bases with no gene match: 6.